This T cell receptor beta chain was recovered during a study of T-cell reconstitution after alpha-beta-depleted transplantation in children. CDR1 and CDR2 from the germline V gene are MGHRA and YSYEKL. V lost 0 bases, J lost 6 bases, and 13 bases stayed unmatched. The CDR3 loop spans 19 amino acids. It was with unique molecular identifiers that the TCRbeta library was prepared. TCRdb reprocessed the PCR reads via MiXCR and lists one record per CDR3 protein. The repertoire holds 150,000 to 250,000 distinct CDR3 sequences, about 6% seen once, with just over 4.5% in the top ten. This clonotype appeared many times. Antigen: not known. Findings of the study overall: Most T-cell counts and diversity one year after the transplant came from T cells that were newly produced. Reportedly, only several hundred clones from non-depleted graft cells drove alpha-beta T-cell counts at about two months. Day-60 TCRbeta diversity that was high in some patients was derived from surviving recipient T cells and thymic progenitors.

The sequences come from PBMCs, collected before TCRalphabeta/CD19-depleted stem cell transplant. The V and J genes are TRBV4-1 and TRBJ2-1, with TRBD2 matching over 11 bases. The origin of this receptor is a girl less than two years old with combined immunodeficiency, due to receive a stem cell transplant. The chain's CDR3 is CASSQETSGVTLGANEQFF. CDR3 bases: TGCGCCAGCAGCCAAGAGACTAGCGGGGTAACCCTGGGCGCCAATGAGCAGTTCTTC.